This TCR beta chain is from a study of T-cell reconstitution after alpha-beta-depleted transplantation in children. Preparation of the TCRbeta library involved a method that used unique molecular identifiers. TCRdb redid the calling of the PCR reads with MiXCR, one entry per CDR3 protein. Counted here are around 480,000 distinct CDR3 sequences, about 33% occurring once; the ten biggest clones make up around 2.4%. Material: PBMCs from the stem cell graft donor, obtained from the stem cell graft. This TCR derives from a human donor who donated a stem cell graft to a child with aplastic anemia.

CDR3 nucleotides: TGTGCCAGCCGATGGGGGTACAGGGGAGGAAACACTGAAGCTTTCTTT. This gives the protein CASRWGYRGGNTEAFF. J is TRBJ1-1 and V is TRBV7-8; 7 positions match TRBD1. The CDR3 has 16 residues. V shed 8 bases, J shed 2 bases, and the junction held 14 bases outside the gene matches. CDR1 and CDR2 (germline): SGHVS, FQNEAQ.